One and the same sample provided the 25 T cell receptor beta chains below, sequenced in a study of blood T cells in healthy people across ages. A sample-barcoded 5' primer and a J-beta primer mix were used in a second PCR of roughly 7 to 11 cycles. One entry per CDR3 protein, called by TCRdb with MiXCR from the 5' RACE reads. The data contain approximately 1.5 million distinct CDR3 sequences, almost 35% of them seen just once; the ten biggest clones take up 11%. The sample taken for sequencing was blood. Source of these receptors: a woman younger than 45 in good health.

This clonotype was counted between two and nine times. V and J are TRBV6-5 and TRBJ2-7; TRBD2 matches at 12 bases. After removal of 0 bases from V and 6 bases from J, the junction contained 6 bases not matched to a gene. CDR3 length equals 16 residues. CDR1 is MNHEY and CDR2 is SVGAGI in the germline V gene. CDR3 DNA sequence: TGTGCCAGCAGTTACTCCCTAGCGGGAGGGCCGGGCGAGCAGTACTTC. This encodes CASSYSLAGGPGEQYF.

CDR3 DNA sequence: TGCAGTGCAAACGGAGCGGGGGGGACTTCTAGCACAGATACGCAGTATTTT. Amino acids: CSANGAGGTSSTDTQYF. The V gene is TRBV20-1, the J gene TRBJ2-3; 10 bases fit TRBD2. Germline V gene lookup returns CDR1 DFQATT and CDR2 SNEGSKA (reference sequence). Trimming took 6 bases from V and 0 from J; bases not matched to a gene: 12. There are 17 residues in the CDR3.

J is TRBJ2-3 and V is TRBV5-8; D is tentatively TRBD1 or TRBD2 (5 bases each). The CDR3 is 15 residues long. Trimming pared 4 bases from V and 11 bases from J, leaving 23 bases between. In germline, CDR1 is SGHTS, CDR2 YDEGEE. CDR3 bases: TGTGCCAGCAGCCAAGCGAGGGGCCACTCCTACAAGCAGTATTTT. This codes for CASSQARGHSYKQYF.

The chain is built from TRBV6-5 and TRBJ2-1, with 15 bases lining up with TRBD2. The DNA matches TRBJ2-7 better at its end, which makes the J call doubtful. Germline V gene data show CDR1 as MNHEY and CDR2 as SVGAGI. The CDR3 loop spans 18 amino acids. This chain's CDR3 is CASSSGLAGGSSYNEQYF. Written as DNA, the CDR3 is TGTGCCAGCAGTTCCGGACTAGCGGGGGGGAGCTCCTACAATGAGCAGTACTTC.

This clonotype was counted between two and nine times. Germline and junction disagree at one end, which may indicate a read error. The chain recombines TRBV6-5 with TRBJ2-7; TRBD1 aligns across 7 bases. The CDR3 consists of 14 residues. Germline V gene lookup returns CDR1 MNHEY and CDR2 SVGAGI. Written as DNA, the CDR3 is TGTGCCAGCGGTTACCGGACAGGACTCTACGAGCAGTACTTC. It yields the protein CASGYRTGLYEQYF.

This clonotype was seen more than once but under ten times. The chain couples TRBV20-1 to TRBJ2-7; D remains unclear. Between the trimmed V and J ends, which lost 5 bases and 2 bases, there was a span of 10 bases. Per germline, CDR1 DFQATT and CDR2 SNEGSKA (reference sequence). The CDR3 loop spans 12 amino acids. CDR3 residues: CSARPETYEQYF. The CDR3 DNA follows: TGCAGTGCTCGGCCAGAGACCTACGAGCAGTACTTC.

V usage is TRBV7-9 and J usage is TRBJ2-1; possible D gene TRBD2, 5 bases. The CDR3 runs to 14 residues. Looked up from germline, CDR1 is SEHNR and CDR2 is FQNEAQ (reference sequence). Trimming pared 7 bases from V and 0 bases from J, leaving 10 bases between. CDR3 amino acids: CASNFGSSYNEQFF. CDR3 coding DNA: TGTGCCAGCAACTTTGGGAGCTCCTACAATGAGCAGTTCTTC. The whole variable domain, remainder taken from reference TRBV7-9 and TRBJ2-1, is DTGVSQNPRHKITKRGQNVTFRCDPISEHNRLYWYRQTLGQGPEFLTYFQNEAQLEKSRLLSDRFSAERPKGSFSTLEIQRTEQGDSAMYLCASNFGSSYNEQFFGPGTRLTVL.

The chain links TRBV7-8 to TRBJ1-4; the D gene is possibly TRBD1 (5 bases). With 5 bases removed from V and 2 bases from J, the gap between germline ends came to 12 bases. CDR3 length: 15 amino acids. Germline V lookup: CDR1 SGHVS, CDR2 FQNEAQ. CDR3 loop: CASSPQGWTNEKLFF. The CDR3 DNA reads as TGTGCCAGCAGCCCCCAGGGTTGGACTAATGAAAAACTGTTTTTT.

This clonotype was found many times. This chain uses TRBV20-1 with TRBJ1-2; a possible D gene is TRBD1 (5 bases). The CDR3 spans 13 residues. With 6 bases removed from V and 3 bases from J, the gap between germline ends came to 14 bases. Germline values: CDR1 DFQATT, CDR2 SNEGSKA (reference sequence). The CDR3 nucleotides read TGCAGTGCCAATAAGGGACGGGACTATGGCTACACCTTC. Translation gives CSANKGRDYGYTF.

Notes on this clonotype: It may be a read error: a sequence one base away is much more abundant. Here the CDR3 reads CSAPRGVYGQYF. The CDR3 nucleotides are TGCAGTGCCCCCCGGGGGGTTTACGGGCAGTACTTC. This chain uses TRBV20-1 with TRBJ2-5; 7 nucleotides line up with TRBD2. V gave up 6 bases and J gave up 11 bases; unmatched junction bases: 12. Germline values: CDR1 DFQATT, CDR2 SNEGSKA (reference sequence). The CDR3 contains 12 residues.

V is TRBV5-5 and J is TRBJ1-2, with 7 bases fitting TRBD1. Germline trimming cut 5 bases from V and 4 bases from J; bases unmatched to any gene: 17. The germline gives CDR1 SGHKS, CDR2 YYEKEE (reference sequence). This CDR3 spans 17 amino acids. The CDR3 coding sequence is TGTGCCAGCAGTGATTCGGGAACACAGGGGACAATCTATGGCTACACCTTC. Its translation: CASSDSGTQGTIYGYTF.

The gene calls are TRBV6-5 and TRBJ2-1; TRBD1 might be the D (6 bases). V dropped 5 bases and J dropped 3 bases, with 11 bases sitting between them. CDR3 length equals 14 residues. From germline, CDR1 is MNHEY and CDR2 SVGAGI. The CDR3 region has the DNA TGTGCCAGCAGTAGGGGGAAGAACTACAATGAGCAGTTCTTC. Its translation is CASSRGKNYNEQFF.

This clonotype was found a few times. The chain joins TRBV20-1 to TRBJ2-3; 13 bases align to TRBD2. This CDR3 contains 15 residues. Per germline, CDR1 DFQATT and CDR2 SNEGSKA (reference sequence). V lost 5 bases, J lost 5 bases, and 7 bases stayed unmatched. This CDR3 is CSAARTSGRLDTQYF. In nucleotides, the CDR3 is TGCAGTGCTGCCCGGACTAGCGGGAGACTAGATACGCAGTATTTT.

Note on this clonotype: One base away lies a much larger clone, so this may be a sequencing read error. V and J are TRBV27 and TRBJ2-7; no clear D gene. The CDR3 totals 14 residues. Per germline, CDR1 MNHEY and CDR2 SMNVEV (reference sequence). The ends were cut back, 5 bases at V and 3 bases at J, with 14 bases in the middle. In nucleotides, the CDR3 is TGTGCCAGCAGTCCCAGCGCGTCTAACTACGAGCAGTACTTC. This gives the protein CASSPSASNYEQYF.

This clonotype showed up just a few times. The genes are TRBV9 and TRBJ2-5, with D hard to call. TRBJ2-7 explains the end of the DNA better; the J call may be wrong. The CDR3 contains 14 residues. Germline V lookup: CDR1 SGDLS, CDR2 YYNGEE. The CDR3 DNA reads TGTGCCAGCAGCGTAGAACCGCGTGAGAGCGAGCAGTACTTC. The encoded protein is CASSVEPRESEQYF.

This clonotype was recorded many times. This chain uses TRBV28 with TRBJ2-7; perhaps TRBD1 as D (6 bases). The germline V gene has CDR1 MDHEN and CDR2 SYDVKM. The CDR3 covers 14 residues. The V gene lost 6 bases and the J gene lost 2 bases, with 14 bases spanning the gap. CDR3 sequence (DNA): TGTGCCAGCAGCCCCGGGGACACACCCTACGAGCAGTACTTC. It specifies CASSPGDTPYEQYF.

The chain couples TRBV20-1 to TRBJ2-3, with D possibly matching TRBD1 (5 bases). Germline V gene data show CDR1 as DFQATT and CDR2 as SNEGSKA (reference sequence). Deletions cut 3 bases from V and 3 bases from J, with 13 bases between. The CDR3 runs 14 residues. CDR3 in amino acids: CSARVTAITDTQYF. CDR3 nucleotide sequence: TGCAGTGCTAGGGTGACAGCGATAACAGATACGCAGTATTTT.

The table lists this clonotype with a few counts. The V call is TRBV28, the J call TRBJ1-2, with D possibly being TRBD1 (5 bases). Germline assignment: CDR1 MDHEN and CDR2 SYDVKM. Trimming removed 2 bases from V and 0 bases from J, with 10 bases in between. The CDR3 spans 15 residues. The CDR3 DNA reads as TGTGCCAGCAGTTTAAACAGGCCGGCTAACTATGGCTACACCTTC. This gives the protein CASSLNRPANYGYTF.

This clonotype was observed once. The chain links TRBV6-1 to TRBJ1-1, with D possibly being TRBD1 (6 bases). The CDR3 spans 15 residues. The germline V gene encodes CDR1 MNHNS and CDR2 SASEGT. The V gene lost 4 bases and the J gene lost 0 bases, with 12 bases spanning the gap. The CDR3 loop is CASSAVQGMNTEAFF. CDR3 sequence (DNA): TGTGCCAGCAGTGCGGTCCAGGGGATGAACACTGAAGCTTTCTTT.

With respect to this clonotype: A much bigger clone sits one base away, suggesting this may be a read error. The genes are TRBV29-1 and TRBJ2-3, with D possibly matching TRBD2 (6 bases). The germline V gene has CDR1 SQVTM and CDR2 ANQGSEA. This CDR3 contains 14 residues. CDR3 in DNA: TGCAGCGTTGAACATCGGGGGATCGCAGATGCGCAGTATTTT. It specifies CSVEHRGIADAQYF.

On this clonotype itself: Given the absence of the conserved phenylalanine or tryptophan at the CDR3 end, a read error is likely. V gene TRBV2 combines with J gene TRBJ2-1; the D gene is possibly TRBD2 (5 bases). Germline values: CDR1 SNHLY, CDR2 FYNNEI. V was shortened by 3 bases and J by 8 bases, with 11 bases between the two germline ends. The CDR3 runs 13 residues. CDR3 nucleotides: TGTGCCAGCAGTGACTCTCTAGCCGATGAGCAGTTCTCC. Translation: CASSDSLADEQFS.

There are a few counts of this clonotype. Germline is not matched at one junction end, which may reflect a read error. The chain links TRBV24-1 to TRBJ2-3; TRBD2 aligns across 8 bases. The CDR3 has 16 residues. Germline CDR1 KGHDR, CDR2 SFDVKD. The CDR3 DNA reads as TGTGCCACCAGTGCCGGACTAGCTGCTAGCACGGATACGCAGTATTTT. It yields the protein CATSAGLAASTDTQYF.

There are a few counts of this clonotype. This chain connects TRBV28 to TRBJ2-7; 8 positions agree with TRBD2. Germline V lookup: CDR1 MDHEN, CDR2 SYDVKM. This CDR3 contains 15 residues. J lost 3 bases, V lost 6 bases, and 10 bases had no gene match. In nucleotides, the CDR3 is TGTGCCAGCAGCCTATCCGGGGGGGGCGTCTACGAGCAGTACTTC. Its protein product is CASSLSGGGVYEQYF.

The chain carries TRBV3-1 and TRBJ2-5; D is uncertain. The J call may be in error: the DNA end matches TRBJ2-7 better. The CDR3 is 15 amino acids. Germline V CDR1 and CDR2: LGHDT, YNNKEL (reference sequence). Here the CDR3 reads CASSQEASIAREQYF. CDR3 nucleotide sequence: TGTGCCAGCAGCCAAGAGGCTAGTATTGCCCGCGAGCAGTACTTC.

This sequence joins TRBV20-1 and TRBJ2-1; the match to TRBD2 covers 9 bases. Germline CDR1 is DFQATT and CDR2 is SNEGSKA (reference sequence). This CDR3 has 14 residues. The ends lost 6 bases at V and 9 bases at J; junction bases unmatched: 12. CDR3 region: CSAPRAGGMTEQFF. The CDR3 DNA reads as TGCAGTGCCCCGAGAGCGGGAGGAATGACTGAGCAGTTCTTC.